This paragraph reports one TCR beta chain. Its antigen remains unidentified. CDR3 size: 15 residues. Germline V gene data show CDR1 as SGHVS and CDR2 as FNYEAQ. The V and J ends lost 3 bases and 8 bases respectively, with 19 bases between them. This record comes from a study of T cell repertoires in cytomegalovirus infection. The overall study: CMV epitopes used comprised recently identified HLA-C-restricted ones and well-studied HLA-B-restricted ones. The study's findings and limits: The ex vivo response was dominated by HLA-C-restricted CMV-specific TCR beta clonotypes.

TCRdb reprocessed the reads with MiXCR, giving one entry per CDR3 protein. The table shows about 770,000 distinct CDR3 sequences, with 25% to 35% occurring only once. The sequencing here drew on cultured CD8+ T cells from PBMCs, taken from culture after CMV antigen stimulation. This TCR was recovered from a human donor in good health (CMV status not recorded). Some clones in this sample may be carry-over from other donors' samples. The chain couples TRBV7-6 to TRBJ1-2, with D possibly TRBD1 on 6 matching bases. CDR3 in DNA: TGTGCCAGCAGCTTCGGTTCAGGGGTCATTGGGGGCTACACCTTC. This sequence encodes CASSFGSGVIGGYTF.